This TCR beta chain stems from a study of shared clonotypes between healthy human individuals. Germline assignment: CDR1 GTSNPN and CDR2 SVGIG (reference sequence). The junction had 9 bases not matched to a gene; V was cut back by 8 bases and J by 4 bases. The CDR3 has 13 residues. In the authors' workflow: Junction-only immunoSEQ data arrived without quality scores, meaning filtering differed. Profiling relied on immunoSEQ multiplex PCR, and the TCRdb table lists in-frame clones only, not all of them. V, J and clone size reflect that table, while D and trimming were determined from the DNA. Here the sample spans about half a million clones, about 78% being singletons. This clone was observed a handful of times.

The chain links TRBV30 to TRBJ1-1; 8 bases align to TRBD1. The sample consisted of PBMCs. The TCR originated in a woman between 40 and 50 years old in good health. Some clones in this sample may be carry-over from other donors' samples. The CDR3 spells CARQSQGATEAFF. The CDR3 coding sequence is TGTGCCAGGCAATCTCAGGGGGCCACTGAAGCTTTCTTT.